This TCR beta chain was found in a study of blood T cell repertoires in COVID-19. Study information: T cells, B-cell-depleted T cells, or PBMCs provided the cDNA or gDNA that served as material.

Sequencing was performed with immunoSEQ multiplex PCR; in TCRdb, only in-frame clones are kept and a portion is missing. The table lists some 150,000 clones, about 83% of them singletons. Per germline, CDR1 MNHEY and CDR2 SMNVEV (reference sequence). Trimming removed 6 bases from V and 4 bases from J; junction bases left unmatched: 4. The CDR3 has 14 amino acids. Sequenced input: peripheral blood. This rearrangement joins TRBV27 to TRBJ2-5; 11 bases fit TRBD2. The sequence was obtained from a man in his forties who had recovered from COVID-19. The CDR3 here is CASRLAGVSETQYF. Here the CDR3 DNA reads TGTGCCAGCAGACTAGCGGGAGTTTCAGAGACCCAGTACTTC.